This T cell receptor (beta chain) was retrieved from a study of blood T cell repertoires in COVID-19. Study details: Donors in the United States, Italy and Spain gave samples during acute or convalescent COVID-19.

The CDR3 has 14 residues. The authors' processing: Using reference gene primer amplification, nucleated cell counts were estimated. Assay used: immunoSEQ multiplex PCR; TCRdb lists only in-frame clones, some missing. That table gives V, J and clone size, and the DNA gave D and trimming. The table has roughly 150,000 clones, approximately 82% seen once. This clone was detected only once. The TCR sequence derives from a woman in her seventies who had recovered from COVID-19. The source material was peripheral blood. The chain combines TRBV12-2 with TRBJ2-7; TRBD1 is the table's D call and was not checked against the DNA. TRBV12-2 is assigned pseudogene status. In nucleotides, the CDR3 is TGTGCAAGTCGCCGGGACAGCCCCTCCTACGAGCAGTACTTC. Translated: CASRRDSPSYEQYF.